Shown below are 14 T cell receptor beta chains from a single sample sequenced in a study of blood T cell repertoires in COVID-19. Only in-frame clones appear in the TCRdb table, and some are missing; sequencing was by immunoSEQ multiplex PCR. The sample yields about 95,000 clones, around 90% seen once. Sequences were obtained from peripheral blood. All receptors derive from a man in his 60s with COVID-19, enrolled during active disease.

J is TRBJ2-7 and V is TRBV18, with TRBD1 matching over 7 bases. The CDR3 length is 15 residues. Germline-derived CDR1 and CDR2 are KGHSH and LQKENI. V shed 1 base and J 6 bases; nucleotides not matched to a gene: 9. CDR3 nucleotide sequence: TGTGCCAGCTCACCACAGGGGGCCTCGGGTACCGAGCAGTACTTC. Its protein is CASSPQGASGTEQYF.

This rearrangement joins TRBV2 to TRBJ1-6; D is uncertain. This CDR3 comprises 12 residues. Germline V gives CDR1 SNHLY, CDR2 FYNNEI. V was shortened by 6 bases and J by 7 bases, with 7 bases between the two germline ends. CDR3 in DNA: TGTGCCAGCAGCCGTGAGAATTCACCCCTCCACTTT. Its protein is CASSRENSPLHF.

This chain links TRBV2 with TRBJ1-3; D uncertain. The ends were cut back, 7 bases at V and 4 bases at J, with 8 bases in the middle. The CDR3 extends over 12 amino acids. The germline V gene encodes CDR1 SNHLY and CDR2 FYNNEI. CDR3 in amino acids: CASKTRGNTIYF. The CDR3, as DNA: TGTGCCAGCAAGACCAGGGGAAACACCATATATTTT.

The rearrangement joins TRBV28 to TRBJ1-5; TRBD1 matches at 8 bases. V dropped 4 bases and J dropped 9; count of bases not matched to a gene: 5. CDR3 size: 13 residues. Germline V gives CDR1 MDHEN, CDR2 SYDVKM. The CDR3 is CASSSGGGRPQHF. The CDR3 DNA follows: TGTGCCAGCAGTTCAGGGGGCGGGAGGCCCCAGCATTTT.

This chain links TRBV23-1 with TRBJ1-5; D possibly corresponds to TRBD1 (6 bases). TRBV23-1 is recorded as an ORF, its role being uncertain. This CDR3 is 16 amino acids long. V dropped 4 bases and J dropped 0 bases, with 13 bases sitting between them. CDR3 DNA: TGCGCCAGCAGTCCTCGAGGGGGATTTAGCAATCAGCCCCAGCATTTT. It yields the protein CASSPRGGFSNQPQHF.

The chain has TRBV11-3 and TRBJ1-1, with a tentative D call TRBD1 (6 bases). This CDR3 is built from 16 residues. Germline CDR1 reads SGHNT; CDR2 reads YENEEA. The germline V and J ends were trimmed by 4 bases and 0 bases, with 15 bases remaining between them. CDR3 coding DNA: TGTGCCAGCAGCTCGACACCCCAGGGGCTGAACACTGAAGCTTTCTTT. Protein: CASSSTPQGLNTEAFF. The full variable domain, in which reference TRBV11-3 and TRBJ1-1 provide the parts outside the CDR3, is EAGVVQSPRYKIIEKKQPVAFWCNPISGHNTLYWYLQNLGQGPELLIRYENEEAVDDSQLPKDRFSAERLKGVDSTLKIQPAELGDSAVYLCASSSTPQGLNTEAFFGQGTRLTVV.

The rearrangement links TRBV15 to TRBJ1-3; D is possibly TRBD1 (5 bases). Between the trimmed V and J ends, which lost 1 base and 1 base, there was a span of 5 bases. CDR1 is LNHNV and CDR2 is YYDKDF in the germline V gene (reference sequence). This CDR3 is built from 14 residues. The CDR3 DNA reads TGTGCCACCAGCAGAGCAGGGTCTGGAAACACCATATATTTT. Residues: CATSRAGSGNTIYF.

The chain uses TRBV18 and TRBJ2-7; possible D gene TRBD2, 5 bases. V was cut by 1 base and J by 2 bases, with 15 bases left in between. Germline V gene data show CDR1 as KGHSH and CDR2 as LQKENI. This CDR3 has 16 residues. CDR3 residues: CASSPRRGLSTYEQYF. The CDR3 coding sequence is TGTGCCAGCTCACCACGGCGAGGGCTCAGCACCTACGAGCAGTACTTC.

The V call is TRBV6-2 or TRBV6-3, the J call TRBJ2-1; tentatively, D is TRBD2 (5 bases). The germline CDR1 and CDR2 sequences are MNHEY and SVGEGT. The CDR3 consists of 15 residues. The V gene lost 2 bases and the J gene lost 3 bases, with 11 bases spanning the gap. CDR3 nucleotides: TGTGCCAGCAGTTACCCGGACTTCCACTACAATGAGCAGTTCTTC. It is translated as CASSYPDFHYNEQFF.

The chain uses TRBV7-2 and TRBJ1-5; D gene uncertain. In germline, CDR1 is SGHTA, CDR2 FQGNSA. Trimming pared 5 bases from V and 5 bases from J, leaving 10 bases between. The CDR3 length is 13 residues. The DNA of the CDR3 is TGTGCCAGCAGCCCCCCGGGATATCAGCCCCAGCATTTT. Protein: CASSPPGYQPQHF.

The rearrangement joins TRBV7-6 to TRBJ2-5; D perhaps matches TRBD2 (7 bases). This CDR3 has 15 residues. Germline CDR1 is SGHVS and CDR2 is FNYEAQ. Trimming stripped 1 base from V and 0 bases from J, with 9 bases between. The CDR3 spells CASSLGEGDQETQYF. The CDR3 DNA reads as TGTGCCAGCAGCTTAGGGGAGGGGGACCAAGAGACCCAGTACTTC. Variable domain in full (rest from reference TRBV7-6 and TRBJ2-5): GAGVSQSPRYKVTKRGQDVALRCDPISGHVSLYWYRQALGQGPEFLTYFNYEAQQDKSGLPNDRFSAERPEGSISTLTIQRTEQRDSAMYRCASSLGEGDQETQYFGPGTRLLVL.

As DNA, the CDR3 is TGTGCCAGCAGCGAGCTAGCGGGGGGCTACAATGAGCAGTTCTTC. This translates into CASSELAGGYNEQFF. This sequence joins TRBV3-1 (or the pseudogene TRBV3-2) and TRBJ2-1; 11 bases line up with TRBD2. V lost 5 bases to trimming and J lost 3 bases; unmatched junction nucleotides: 3. CDR3 size: 15 residues. Germline CDR1 reads LGHDT; CDR2 reads YNNKEL (reference sequence).

This clone was seen only once. A junction end diverges from the germline sequence, so it may reflect a read error. The CDR3 region has the DNA TGTGCCAGCAGTTCGATAAGTTGGACAGGCAACACTGAAGCTTTTTTT. It codes for CASSSISWTGNTEAFF. The J gene is TRBJ1-1, the V gene TRBV6-2 or TRBV6-3; TRBD1 aligns across 7 bases. The CDR3 runs 16 residues. Germline CDR1 is MNHEY and CDR2 is SVGEGT.

The gene calls are TRBV6-2 or TRBV6-3 and TRBJ2-7; TRBD2 matches 12 bases. The CDR3 has 15 amino acids. With 0 bases clipped from V and 6 bases from J, the junction kept 3 bases outside the gene matches. Germline V CDR1 and CDR2: MNHEY, SVGEGT. The CDR3 nucleotides are TGTGCCAGCAGTTACTCACTAGCGGGAGGAACCGAGCAGTACTTC. It yields the protein CASSYSLAGGTEQYF.